This passage covers 26 T cell receptor beta chains from one sample sequenced in a study of CD8+CD57+ T cells in acquired aplastic anemia. For CDR3 and TCR beta VDJ profiling, genomic DNA was the template used. Via MiXCR, TCRdb re-called the reads, giving one row per CDR3 protein. Here the sample spans just over 400,000 distinct CDR3 sequences, around 68% being singletons. The sequenced sample consisted of sorted CD4+, CD8+, or CD8+CD57+ T cells (not recorded which) from PBMCs. These receptors all stem from a human donor in good health, serving as a control.

The table lists this clonotype with a few counts. A much bigger clone sits one base away, suggesting this may be a read error. V usage is TRBV12-3 or TRBV12-4 and J usage is TRBJ2-7, with TRBD2 matching 7 bases. With 9 bases clipped from V and 4 bases from J, the junction kept 15 bases outside the gene matches. CDR3 length: 15 amino acids. CDR3 sequence (DNA): TGTGCCAGTCGACCTGTGGGGGGGGGTAAGTACGAGCAGTACTTC. Its translation is CASRPVGGGKYEQYF.

There are many counts of this clonotype. The chain employs TRBV6-6 and TRBJ1-3; TRBD1 agrees at 7 bases. The CDR3 consists of 13 residues. Germline values: CDR1 MNHNY, CDR2 SVGAGI (reference sequence). With 5 bases clipped from V and 3 bases from J, the junction kept 1 base outside the gene matches. The CDR3 is CASSDRVGNTIYF. The DNA for the CDR3 is TGTGCCAGCAGTGACAGGGTTGGAAACACCATATATTTT.

This clonotype came up many times. The chain is built from TRBV3-1 and TRBJ2-7, with 9 bases that match TRBD1. This CDR3 is built from 15 residues. Unmatched junction bases numbered 10, after V lost 5 bases and J lost 5 bases. The V gene's germline CDR1 is LGHDT and CDR2 YNNKEL (reference sequence). CDR3 amino acids: CASSWTGQGHHEQYF. CDR3 nucleotides: TGTGCCAGCAGCTGGACGGGACAGGGTCACCACGAGCAGTACTTC.

To note about this clonotype: The junction differs from germline at one of its ends, possibly a read error. The V and J genes are TRBV9 and TRBJ1-1; D call uncertain. The CDR3 consists of 13 residues. CDR1 SGDLS and CDR2 YYNGEE come from the germline V gene. CDR3 sequence (DNA): TGTGCCAGCAGCGGGGAGAGCGCGGGAAACACCATCTTT. It is translated as CASSGESAGNTIF.

The chain carries TRBV2 and TRBJ1-1, with no clear D. Germline V CDR1 and CDR2: SNHLY, FYNNEI. The CDR3 totals 14 residues. The V gene lost 8 bases and the J gene lost 0 bases, with 13 bases spanning the gap. CDR3 DNA sequence: TGTGCCAGCCATAGGACGGTCATGAACACTGAAGCTTTCTTT. It yields the protein CASHRTVMNTEAFF.

V usage is TRBV7-6 and J usage is TRBJ2-5; 8 bases agree with TRBD2. The CDR3 has 18 amino acids. The germline V gene encodes CDR1 SGHVS and CDR2 FNYEAQ. V was pared by 5 bases and J by 1 base, with 15 bases of the junction left unmatched. In DNA form, the CDR3 reads TGTGCCAGCAGCCAAGATTGGGGACTAGGAAGAACCCAAGAGACCCAGTACTTC. It is translated as CASSQDWGLGRTQETQYF.

This chain uses TRBV19 with TRBJ1-6, with D possibly TRBD1 on 6 matching bases. The germline V gene has CDR1 LNHDA and CDR2 SQIVND (reference sequence). This CDR3 has 14 amino acids. Trimming shortened V by 4 bases and J by 7 bases, and 11 bases separated the two germline ends. The CDR3 region has the DNA TGTGCCAGTAGTACCGGACAGTCCAATTCACCCCTCCACTTT. Translated: CASSTGQSNSPLHF.

Concerning this clonotype: A junction end diverges from the germline sequence, so it may reflect a read error. This chain uses TRBV9 with TRBJ1-1; D not resolved. CDR3 length: 14 amino acids. Germline V CDR1 and CDR2: SGDLS, YYNGEE. The CDR3 DNA is TGTGCCAGCAGCGTAGGGGTGAGTAGTTCTGAGGCTTTCTTT. Translated, it gives CASSVGVSSSEAFF.

The chain recombines TRBV20-1 with TRBJ2-3; perhaps TRBD2 as D (6 bases). The V gene lost 6 bases and the J gene lost 6 bases, with 16 bases spanning the gap. Per germline, CDR1 DFQATT and CDR2 SNEGSKA (reference sequence). CDR3 size: 13 residues. CDR3 amino acids: CSAGWGVTDTQYF. As DNA, the CDR3 is TGCAGTGCCGGGTGGGGGGTAACGGATACGCAGTATTTT.

Regarding this clonotype: A read error is likely, as this CDR3 ends without the conserved phenylalanine or tryptophan. J is TRBJ2-1 and V is TRBV7-3; D is unresolved. The CDR3 covers 10 residues. Germline loops: CDR1 SGHTA, CDR2 FQGTGA. The CDR3 nucleotides read TGTGCCAGCAGTTTGAATGCGCAGTTCGTC. It yields the protein CASSLNAQFV.

This clonotype was seen only once. The rearrangement links TRBV5-6 to TRBJ2-7, with 9 nucleotides matching TRBD1. CDR3 length: 17 residues. Losses at the gene ends were 0 bases for V and 1 base for J; bases not matched to a gene: 8. Germline V lookup: CDR1 SGHDT, CDR2 YYEEEE. The CDR3 here is CASSLDRQGGRSYEQYF. The CDR3 DNA sequence: TGTGCCAGCAGCTTGGACCGACAGGGGGGGAGGTCCTACGAGCAGTACTTC.

The genes are TRBV2 and TRBJ1-4; D not certain. Near its end, the DNA agrees better with TRBJ1-2, so the J call may be wrong. CDR3 length: 15 amino acids. Germline CDR1 reads SNHLY; CDR2 reads FYNNEI. The CDR3 region is CASSRLRGSLESYTF. DNA for the CDR3: TGTGCCAGCAGTCGACTCCGCGGGTCGCTCGAAAGCTACACCTTC.

A remark on this clonotype: Compared with germline, one end of the junction differs, possibly owing to a read error. The chain uses TRBV15 and TRBJ1-2; D may be TRBD1 (6 bases). Germline values: CDR1 LNHNV, CDR2 YYDKDF (reference sequence). This CDR3 spans 14 amino acids. The DNA of the CDR3 is TGTGCCGCCAGTAGGGCCGGACAGAGCTATGGCTACACCTTC. Amino acids: CAASRAGQSYGYTF.

In the case of this clonotype: A single base separates this from a much larger clone, so it may be a read error. The genes are TRBV6-5 and TRBJ2-3, with 11 bases matching TRBD1. The CDR3 has 16 amino acids. V trimming: 10 bases; J trimming: 9 bases; junction bases outside the gene matches: 18. Germline-derived CDR1 and CDR2 are MNHEY and SVGAGI. The CDR3, as DNA: TGTGCCATCAGCGGGGGACAGGGGGTCTATGGTAAAACGCAGTATTTT. This encodes CAISGGQGVYGKTQYF.

The genes are TRBV9 and TRBJ2-3; D is possibly TRBD2 (5 bases). The V end lost 3 bases, the J end lost 10 bases, and 15 bases lay between the germline ends. CDR3 length equals 13 residues. Per germline, CDR1 SGDLS and CDR2 YYNGEE. The CDR3 protein is CASSGENTGAQYF. CDR3 sequence (DNA): TGTGCCAGCAGCGGCGAAAACACCGGGGCGCAGTATTTT.

This chain joins TRBV7-2 and TRBJ1-2; the D is unclear. CDR1 and CDR2 (germline): SGHTA, FQGNSA. The CDR3 is 15 amino acids. Deletions cut 1 base from V and 11 bases from J, with 20 bases between. CDR3 coding DNA: TGTGCCAGCAGCTTAGACGGCAGCTCCTACGAGCAGTACACCTTC. This translates into CASSLDGSSYEQYTF.

This clonotype was seen at least ten times. The genes are TRBV12-5 and TRBJ2-1; 7 nucleotides match TRBD1. Unmatched junction bases numbered 9, after V lost 6 bases and J lost 13 bases. This CDR3 spans 12 amino acids. The germline V gene encodes CDR1 LGHNT and CDR2 FRNRAP. CDR3 coding DNA: TGTGCTAGTGGGTACGGGACAGCAAACCAGTTCTTC. Encoded protein: CASGYGTANQFF.

J is TRBJ1-4 and V is TRBV19; D uncertain. V dropped 5 bases and J dropped 8 bases, with 18 bases sitting between them. Germline assignment: CDR1 LNHDA and CDR2 SQIVND (reference sequence). The CDR3 has 15 residues. CDR3 protein: CASSQVSLGKEKLFF. For the CDR3, the DNA is TGTGCCAGTAGTCAGGTCTCGTTGGGGAAGGAAAAACTGTTTTTT.

This chain links TRBV7-2 with TRBJ1-2; D is unresolved. The ends were cut back, 5 bases at V and 7 bases at J, with 8 bases in the middle. The CDR3 runs to 11 residues. Germline loops: CDR1 SGHTA, CDR2 FQGNSA. CDR3 DNA sequence: TGTGCCAGCAGCCCCCGAACTGGCTACACCTTC. Residues: CASSPRTGYTF.

About this clonotype itself: The CDR3 carries no conserved terminal phenylalanine or tryptophan, so it likely arises from a read error. The limits of the CDR3 on the DNA are not certain, so only TCRdb's listed CDR3 is given. The CDR3: CASSVGTGKDGEL. V and J are TRBV9 and TRBJ2-5; TRBD1 is taken as the D call from the table, unchecked against the DNA. Germline V gene data show CDR1 as SGDLS and CDR2 as YYNGEE. With termini counted, the CDR3 has 13 amino acids.

This chain connects TRBV20-1 to TRBJ2-7, with D uncertain. CDR1 is DFQATT, CDR2 SNEGSKA, per germline (reference sequence). This CDR3 comprises 13 residues. V lost 7 bases to trimming and J lost 2 bases, with 15 bases between them. CDR3: CSVIPGRAYEQYF. CDR3 nucleotides: TGCAGTGTTATACCCGGACGGGCCTACGAGCAGTACTTC.

Comment on this clonotype: One end of the junction does not line up with germline, which may come from a read error. V and J are TRBV10-3 and TRBJ2-7; 7 nucleotides match TRBD2. There are 17 residues in the CDR3. CDR1 is ENHRY, CDR2 SYGVKD, per germline. CDR3 nucleotides: TGTGCCATCAGTAGCCCTGAGCGGGGAAGCCGTGAAGATTGGCAGTACTTT. It yields the protein CAISSPERGSREDWQYF.

This clonotype came up once. The genes are TRBV9 and TRBJ1-1, with D perhaps matching TRBD1 (5 bases). V lost 4 bases, J lost 1 base, and 23 bases lay in between. Germline-derived CDR1 and CDR2 are SGDLS and YYNGEE. The CDR3 totals 18 residues. CDR3 protein: CASSRWRGEETPNTEAFF. The CDR3 bases are TGTGCCAGCAGCAGATGGCGAGGGGAAGAGACACCGAACACTGAAGCTTTCTTT.

The genes are TRBV19 and TRBJ1-2; D is unresolved. Germline V lookup: CDR1 LNHDA, CDR2 SQIVND (reference sequence). Trimming took 3 bases from V and 3 from J, leaving 14 bases between them. This CDR3 contains 15 residues. Here the CDR3 reads CASSMMQQRDYGYTF. The CDR3 DNA reads TGTGCCAGTAGTATGATGCAACAGCGGGACTATGGCTACACCTTC.

The J gene is TRBJ1-6, the V gene TRBV5-1; D uncertain. This CDR3 comprises 16 residues. Germline CDR1 and CDR2: SGHRS and YFSETQ. V lost 4 bases, J lost 9 bases, and 20 bases lay in between. CDR3 DNA: TGCGCCAGCAGCGCCGGCACAGCCAGGACTTTTTCACCCCTCCACTTT. Translation gives CASSAGTARTFSPLHF.

This chain connects TRBV9 to TRBJ1-6; a weak D match, TRBD1 (5 bases). CDR1 SGDLS and CDR2 YYNGEE come from the germline V gene. V lost 0 bases and J lost 14, with 21 bases in between. The CDR3 consists of 16 residues. The DNA for the CDR3 is TGTGCCAGCAGCGTAGGCCTAGCGGGGGGAAACAATGCCCTCCACTTT. Protein product: CASSVGLAGGNNALHF.